This T cell receptor (beta chain) is from a study of early T cells in non-severe SARS-CoV-2 infection. Study details: Unsorted whole blood bulk RNA was sequenced, with unpaired chains.

Each CDR3 protein gets one entry after TCRdb re-called the 5' RACE reads with MiXCR. The sample contains 50,000 to 80,000 distinct CDR3 sequences, roughly 5% of which appear only once. This clonotype has at least ten counts. The CDR3 consists of 14 residues. V shed 5 bases and J 2 bases; nucleotides not matched to a gene: 2. CDR1 and CDR2 from the germline V gene are MNHNY and SVGAGI (reference sequence). Source material: whole blood. The sequence was obtained from an adult who was a healthcare worker with PCR-confirmed SARS-CoV-2 infection or an uninfected control (not recorded which). The chain has TRBV6-6 and TRBJ1-3, with 8 positions matching TRBD1. DNA for the CDR3: TGTGCCAGCAGTATGGACAGGGCTGGAAACACCATATATTTT. Translating it yields CASSMDRAGNTIYF.